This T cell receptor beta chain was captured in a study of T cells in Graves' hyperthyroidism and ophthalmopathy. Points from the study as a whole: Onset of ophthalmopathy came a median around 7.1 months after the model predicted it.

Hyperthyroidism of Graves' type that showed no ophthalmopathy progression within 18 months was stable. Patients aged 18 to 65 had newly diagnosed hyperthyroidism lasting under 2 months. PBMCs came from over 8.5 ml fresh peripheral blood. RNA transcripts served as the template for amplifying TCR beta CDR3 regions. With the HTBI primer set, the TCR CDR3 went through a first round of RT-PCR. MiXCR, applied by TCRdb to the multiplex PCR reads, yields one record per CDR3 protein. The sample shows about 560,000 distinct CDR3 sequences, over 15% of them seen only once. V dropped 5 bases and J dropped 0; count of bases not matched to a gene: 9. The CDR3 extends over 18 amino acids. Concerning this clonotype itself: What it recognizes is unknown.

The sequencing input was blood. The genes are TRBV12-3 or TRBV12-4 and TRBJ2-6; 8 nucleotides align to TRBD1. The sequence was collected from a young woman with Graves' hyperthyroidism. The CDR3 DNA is TGTGCCAGCAGTGGTCCCGGGACAGGTTACTCTGGGGCCAACGTCCTGACTTTC. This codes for CASSGPGTGYSGANVLTF.